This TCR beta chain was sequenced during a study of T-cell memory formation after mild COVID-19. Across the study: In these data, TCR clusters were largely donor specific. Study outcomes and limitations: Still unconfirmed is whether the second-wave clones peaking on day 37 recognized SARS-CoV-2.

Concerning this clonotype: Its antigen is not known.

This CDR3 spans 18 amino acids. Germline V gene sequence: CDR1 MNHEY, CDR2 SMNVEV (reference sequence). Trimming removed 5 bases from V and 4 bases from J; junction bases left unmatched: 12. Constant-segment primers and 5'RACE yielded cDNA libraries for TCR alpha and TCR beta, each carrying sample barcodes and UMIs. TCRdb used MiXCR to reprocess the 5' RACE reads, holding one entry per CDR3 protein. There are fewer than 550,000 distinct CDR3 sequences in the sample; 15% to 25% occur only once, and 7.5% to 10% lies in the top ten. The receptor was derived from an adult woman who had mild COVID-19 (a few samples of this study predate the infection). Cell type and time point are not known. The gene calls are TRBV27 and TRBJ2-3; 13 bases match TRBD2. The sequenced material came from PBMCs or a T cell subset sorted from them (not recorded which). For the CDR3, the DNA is TGTGCCAGCAGTGCCCGCGGACTAGCGGGGGTGCGGGCAGATACGCAGTATTTT. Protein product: CASSARGLAGVRADTQYF.